These T cell receptor beta chains were read from a single sample in a study of regulatory T cells in long-lasting Graves disease. Each CDR3 protein is one row after TCRdb ran MiXCR on the multiplex PCR reads. The data show fewer than 450,000 distinct CDR3 sequences, roughly a quarter seen once. Material: peripheral blood mononuclear cells (PBMCs), obtained when the disease was refractory, from a patient treated with antithyroid drugs. These receptors were taken from a female donor with Graves disease. CDR3s include the opening cysteine and the closing phenylalanine or tryptophan. D genes are given only for firm matches. Clone size appears in some rows only: once, few, many, or a class for an expanded clone.

>TRBV29-1|few|TRBJ2-5|TRBD2|16
TGCAGCGTTGAAGATCTTACTAGCGGGCACCAAGAGACCCAGTACTTC
CSVEDLTSGHQETQYF
>TRBV7-7|few|TRBJ2-7|.|15
TGTGCCAGCAGCTCACCTAAAAGGACGATCCACGAGCAGTACTTC
CASSSPKRTIHEQYF
>TRBV28|many|TRBJ2-5|TRBD1|13
TGTGCCAGCAGTAGAGACAGGGAGGAGACCCAGTACTTC
CASSRDREETQYF
>TRBV28|many|TRBJ1-6|.|15
TGTGCCAGCAAGTGGGGGGCCCGGTATAATTCACCCCTCCACTTT
CASKWGARYNSPLHF
>TRBV2|.|TRBJ1-1|.|14
TGTGCCAGCAGGGGGGGGGCGCGGAGCACTGAAGCTTTCTTT
CASRGGARSTEAFF
>TRBV2|many|TRBJ1-5|TRBD1|13
TGTGCCGGGGGACAGGTAGGGGGCTATCCCCAGCATTTT
CAGGQVGGYPQHF
>TRBV10-3|.|TRBJ2-7|TRBD2|17
TGTGCCATCAGTGAGTCGGTTTTAGCGGGAGGGCCTGACGAGCAGTACTTC
CAISESVLAGGPDEQYF
>TRBV9|.|TRBJ2-2|TRBD1|17
TGTGCCAGCAGCGCCCAGAGTAGGGGGCCGAACACCGGGGAGCTGTTTTTT
CASSAQSRGPNTGELFF
>TRBV2|many|TRBJ1-1|.|13
TGTGCCAGCAGAGTGGGGACGAACACTGAAGCTTTCTTT
CASRVGTNTEAFF
>TRBV11-2|few|TRBJ2-7|.|12
TGTGCCAGCAGCCCGCGGCCCGGTGAGCAGTACTTC
CASSPRPGEQYF
>TRBV7-2|many|TRBJ1-5|.|15
TGTGCCAGCAGCTTAGAAGGGAATAGCAATCAGCCCCAGCATTTT
CASSLEGNSNQPQHF
>TRBV2|.|TRBJ2-5|TRBD2|17
TGTGCCAGCATCGGGACTAGCGGACCCAAGGGGGGAGAGACCCAGTACTTC
CASIGTSGPKGGETQYF
>TRBV14|.|TRBJ2-7|.|12
TGTGCCAGCAGCCCCTACAGGGCCGAGCAGTACTTC
CASSPYRAEQYF
>TRBV10-3|.|TRBJ1-5|.|14
TGTGCCATCAGTGAGTCCAACGCAAATCAGCCCCAGCATTTT
CAISESNANQPQHF
>TRBV28|.|TRBJ1-6|TRBD1|15
TGTGCCAGCAGTTTGGGGACAGGGGGCGAATCACCCCTCCACTTT
CASSLGTGGESPLHF
>TRBV7-8|.|TRBJ1-2|.|15
TGTGCCAGCAGCTTAGTGGCGGCCCAAAGCAGGGGCTACACCTTC
CASSLVAAQSRGYTF
>TRBV2|.|TRBJ2-1|.|15
TGTGCCAGCACCGAGAATAGCGGCCTCTACAATGAGCAGTTCTTC
CASTENSGLYNEQFF
>TRBV28|.|TRBJ1-2|TRBD1|14
TGTGCCAGCAGTCGGGGATGGACAGGCTATGGCTACACCTTC
CASSRGWTGYGYTF
>TRBV5-1|.|TRBJ2-7|TRBD2|14
TGCGCCAGCAGCGGGGGACTAGCGGGAGACGAGCAGTACTTC
CASSGGLAGDEQYF
>TRBV5-5|few|TRBJ2-7|TRBD2|16
TGTGCCAGCAGCCAAGGACTAGCGGGAGATCGCTACGAGCAGTACTTC
CASSQGLAGDRYEQYF
>TRBV3-1|few|TRBJ2-7|.|15
TGTGCCAGCAGCCAGTTTGGGACGAGCTCCTACGAGCAGTACTTC
CASSQFGTSSYEQYF
>TRBV28|few|TRBJ2-7|.|15
TGTGCCAGCAGTTTTCGGGGCAGGGTCCCCTACGAGCAGTACTTC
CASSFRGRVPYEQYF
>TRBV5-6|few|TRBJ1-3|.|16
TGTGCCAGCAGCTTGGCGGCAGGAAACTCTGGAAACACCATATATTTT
CASSLAAGNSGNTIYF
>TRBV10-3|few|TRBJ2-5|TRBD1|16
TGTGCCATCAGTGGGGGGACAGGTCCGGCGCGGGAGACCCAGTACTTC
CAISGGTGPARETQYF
>TRBV2|few|TRBJ1-5|.|14
TGTGCCAGCAGTGAGACAGTCCCCAATCAGCCCCAGCATTTT
CASSETVPNQPQHF
>TRBV20-1|many|TRBJ1-5|.|14
TGCAGTGCTAGAGATCGGGGTGCGGGTCAGCCCCAGCATTTT
CSARDRGAGQPQHF
>TRBV4-3|.|TRBJ2-7|TRBD1|14
TGCGCCGGCAGCCCCGGGACAGGGGACTACGAGCAGTACTTC
CAGSPGTGDYEQYF
>TRBV7-2|many|TRBJ2-7|.|17
TGTGCCAGCAGCTTAGCGGTCTGGTCAGGGGAGGGGCTCGAGCAGTACTTC
CASSLAVWSGEGLEQYF
>TRBV5-5|.|TRBJ2-7|TRBD1|14
TGTGCCAGCAGCACGACAGGGAACCTCTACGAGCAGTACTTC
CASSTTGNLYEQYF
>TRBV10-3|many|TRBJ1-1|.|15
TGTGCCATCAGTGGGGGGTTAGTATCGAACACTGAAGCTTTCTTT
CAISGGLVSNTEAFF
>TRBV3-1|many|TRBJ1-4|.|14
TGTGCCAGCAGCCAAGACCCCCAACCCCGAAAACTGTTTTTT
CASSQDPQPRKLFF
>TRBV20-1|few|TRBJ2-6|.|17
TGCAGTGCGGTTTGGGGACACCCGACGTCTGGGGCCAACGTCCTGACTTTC
CSAVWGHPTSGANVLTF
>TRBV7-9|few|TRBJ1-1|.|14
TGTGCCAGCAGCGCCTCGGGACTGAACACTGAAGCTTTCTTT
CASSASGLNTEAFF
>TRBV3-1|many|TRBJ1-1|.|14
TGTGCCAGCAGCCAAGACTGGACGAACACTGAAGCTTTCTTT
CASSQDWTNTEAFF
>TRBV12-5|.|TRBJ2-1|.|15
TGTGCTAGTGGCGGGGACACCAGCTCCTACAATGAGCAGTTCTTC
CASGGDTSSYNEQFF
>TRBV4-2|.|TRBJ2-2|.|16
TGTGCCAGCAGCCCTAAGTCGGGATCGAACACCGGGGAGCTGTTTTTT
CASSPKSGSNTGELFF
>TRBV10-3|.|TRBJ1-2|.|11
TGTGCCATCAATCCTGGCTATGGCTACACCTTC
CAINPGYGYTF
>TRBV7-2|many|TRBJ2-7|.|16
TGTGCCAGCAGCTTCGTGCTGACGGGAACCTTTTCCGAGCAGTACTTC
CASSFVLTGTFSEQYF
>TRBV28|many|TRBJ2-7|TRBD1|12
TGTGCCAGCAAACAGGGGGTCAGCGAGCAGTACTTC
CASKQGVSEQYF
>TRBV7-8|many|TRBJ2-6|.|17
TGTGCCAGCCACCAGAAGCGGTCGGGCTTCGGGGCCAACGTCCTGACTTTC
CASHQKRSGFGANVLTF
>TRBV7-2|few|TRBJ1-2|.|14
TGTGCCAGCAGCTCCAGTACAGGGAACTATGGCTACACCTTC
CASSSSTGNYGYTF
>TRBV25-1|few|TRBJ1-5|TRBD1|15
TGTGCCAGCAGTCCGGACAGGGGATCGGGGCAGCCCCAGCATTTT
CASSPDRGSGQPQHF
>TRBV6-2/TRBV6-3|many|TRBJ1-1|.|14
TGTGCCAGCAGTTACGAGACAGGCGGCACTGAAGCTTTCTTT
CASSYETGGTEAFF